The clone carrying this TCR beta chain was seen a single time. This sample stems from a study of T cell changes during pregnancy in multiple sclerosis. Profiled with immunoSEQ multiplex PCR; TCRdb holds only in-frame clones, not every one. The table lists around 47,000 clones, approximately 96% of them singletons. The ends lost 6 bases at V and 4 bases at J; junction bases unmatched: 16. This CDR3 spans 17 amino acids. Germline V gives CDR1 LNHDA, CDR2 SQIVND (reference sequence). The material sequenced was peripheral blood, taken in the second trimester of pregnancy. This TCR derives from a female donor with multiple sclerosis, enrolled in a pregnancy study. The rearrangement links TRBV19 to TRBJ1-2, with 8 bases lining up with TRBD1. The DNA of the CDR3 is TGTGCCAGTAGCCCACCGCGGAACAGGGGGGGATTCTATGGCTACACCTTC. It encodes CASSPPRNRGGFYGYTF. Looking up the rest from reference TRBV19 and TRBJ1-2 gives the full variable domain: DGGITQSPKYLFRKEGQNVTLSCEQNLNHDAMYWYRQDPGQGLRLIYYSQIVNDFQKGDIAEGYSVSREKKESFPLTVTSAQKNPTAFYLCASSPPRNRGGFYGYTFGSGTRLTVV.